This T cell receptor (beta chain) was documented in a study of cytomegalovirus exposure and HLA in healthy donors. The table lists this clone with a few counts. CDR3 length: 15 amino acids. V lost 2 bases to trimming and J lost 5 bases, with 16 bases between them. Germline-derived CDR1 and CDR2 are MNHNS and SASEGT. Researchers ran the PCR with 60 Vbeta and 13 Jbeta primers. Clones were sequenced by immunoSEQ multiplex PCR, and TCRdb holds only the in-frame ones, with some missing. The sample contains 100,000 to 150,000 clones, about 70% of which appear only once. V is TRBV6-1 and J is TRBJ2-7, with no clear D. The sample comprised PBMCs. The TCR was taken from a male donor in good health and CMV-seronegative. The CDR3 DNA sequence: TGTGCCAGCAGTGAATCCCCTGTTGTTCTCGACGAGCAGTACTTC. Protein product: CASSESPVVLDEQYF.